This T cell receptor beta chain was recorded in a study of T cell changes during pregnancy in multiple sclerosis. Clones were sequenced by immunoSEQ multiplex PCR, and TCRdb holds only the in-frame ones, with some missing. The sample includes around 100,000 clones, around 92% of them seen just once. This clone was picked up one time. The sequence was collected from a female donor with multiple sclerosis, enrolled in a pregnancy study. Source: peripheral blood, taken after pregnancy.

CDR3 protein: CASSLTSGGWYNEQFF. CDR3 nucleotide sequence: TGCGCCAGCAGCTTGACTAGCGGGGGCTGGTACAATGAGCAGTTCTTC. The chain has TRBV5-1 and TRBJ2-1; 11 nucleotides match TRBD2. This CDR3 has 16 residues. Germline V lookup: CDR1 SGHRS, CDR2 YFSETQ. V lost 1 base to trimming and J lost 4 bases; unmatched junction nucleotides: 4. Variable domain in full (rest from reference TRBV5-1 and TRBJ2-1): KAGVTQTPRYLIKTRGQQVTLSCSPISGHRSVSWYQQTPGQGLQFLFEYFSETQRNKGNFPGRFSGRQFSNSRSEMNVSTLELGDSALYLCASSLTSGGWYNEQFFGPGTRLTVL.